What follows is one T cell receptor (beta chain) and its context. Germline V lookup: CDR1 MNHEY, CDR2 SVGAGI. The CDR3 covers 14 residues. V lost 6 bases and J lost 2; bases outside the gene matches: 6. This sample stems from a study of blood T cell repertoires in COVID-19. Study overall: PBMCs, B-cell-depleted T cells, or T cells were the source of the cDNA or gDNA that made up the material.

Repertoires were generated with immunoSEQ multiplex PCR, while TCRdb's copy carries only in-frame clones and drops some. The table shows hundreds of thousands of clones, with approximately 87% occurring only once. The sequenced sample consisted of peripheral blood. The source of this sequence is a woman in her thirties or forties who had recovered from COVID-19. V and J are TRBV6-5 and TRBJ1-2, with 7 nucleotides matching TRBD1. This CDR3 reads CASSLKGQNYGYTF. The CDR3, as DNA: TGTGCCAGCAGCCTAAAGGGACAGAACTATGGCTACACCTTC.